Listed below are T cell receptor beta chains from one sample, sequenced in a study of cytomegalovirus exposure and HLA in healthy donors. Generated by immunoSEQ multiplex PCR, the TCRdb table keeps only in-frame clones and is missing some. The table includes roughly 200,000 clones, around 80% detected once. Source material: PBMCs. These receptors came from a woman in her 30s in good health and CMV-seropositive. CDR3s include the opening cysteine and the closing phenylalanine or tryptophan. D genes are given only for firm matches.

V	J	D	CDR3
TRBV7-2	TRBJ2-7	TRBD1	CASSSGQGSSYEQYF
TRBV11-2	TRBJ2-2	TRBD2	CASSLVAGGLGELFF
TRBV9	TRBJ1-6	-	CASSDAGYNSPLHF
TRBV19	TRBJ2-1	-	CASSIGEVAYNEQFF
TRBV30	TRBJ1-2	-	CALPSGSDYGYTF
TRBV5-1	TRBJ2-3	TRBD2	CASSFALAGTDTQYF
TRBV6-1	TRBJ1-2	-	CASINYGLSNYGYTF
TRBV7-9	TRBJ1-2	-	CASSLDSGRAYGYTF
TRBV6-5	TRBJ2-7	-	CASSQTGLQDEQYF
TRBV4-3	TRBJ2-3	-	CASSQDRRATDTQYF
TRBV5-6	TRBJ1-1	TRBD1	CASSLGQGAGEAFF
TRBV2	TRBJ2-1	TRBD2	CASSAIRTSGGSSSYNEQFF
TRBV5-1	TRBJ2-1	TRBD1	CASSAGTGVVNEQFF
TRBV6-5	TRBJ1-1	-	CASNPFIGGTEAFF
TRBV19	TRBJ2-3	TRBD1	CASSRRTGGSTDTQYF
TRBV15	TRBJ1-1	-	CATSRDLREENTEAFF
TRBV7-2	TRBJ2-6	-	CASSRDNSGANVLTF
TRBV27	TRBJ2-5	-	CASSPRRQETQYF
TRBV11-3	TRBJ2-1	-	CASSLGGEPNEQFF
TRBV6-1	TRBJ2-4	-	CASSEWERAEGIKNIQYF
TRBV4-1	TRBJ2-5	-	CASSRRGEETQYF
TRBV9	TRBJ2-1	TRBD2	CASSVERGGYNEQFF
TRBV2	TRBJ2-5	-	CASSEGWRETQYF
TRBV5-1	TRBJ1-1	-	CASSLGVGEAFF
TRBV25-1	TRBJ2-7	TRBD1	CASSALDRVDEQYF
TRBV7-9	TRBJ2-7	TRBD1	CASSLSGRDRSYEQYF
TRBV30	TRBJ2-5	TRBD2	CAWSVLGDRSNSGLAGRWTQYF
TRBV6-5	TRBJ1-1	-	CASSYSTDEAFF
TRBV19	TRBJ1-2	-	CASKLRGPGMNDGYTF
TRBV5-1	TRBJ1-1	TRBD1	CASSYQGAALVF
TRBV5-4	TRBJ2-7	TRBD2	CASSLRAGVAYEQYF
TRBV28	TRBJ2-4	TRBD2	CASSLIGRGLAKNIQYF
TRBV27	TRBJ1-2	-	CASSGGGNYGYTF
TRBV11-2	TRBJ1-5	-	CASSLDRVGRFFSQPQHF
TRBV9	TRBJ1-2	TRBD1	CASSVDPQGVYGYTF
TRBV27	TRBJ2-7	-	CASSNRDSIYEQYF
TRBV7-9	TRBJ1-5	TRBD1	CASSLAKGAGNQPQHF
TRBV6-5	TRBJ2-3	-	CASSYSDGTAQYF
TRBV7-8	TRBJ1-5	-	CASSLLTSNQPQHF
TRBV6-1	TRBJ1-5	-	CASSDTQSSNQPQHF
TRBV13	TRBJ1-2	TRBD1	CASSSGQGFIGYTF
TRBV2	TRBJ2-5	-	CATTRRVQETQYF
TRBV2	TRBJ2-3	TRBD2	CASSDPSGRSVSDTQYF
TRBV30	-	-	CAWGAYEQYF
TRBV25-1	TRBJ2-4	TRBD1	CASSESGTGENIQYF
TRBV6-5	TRBJ1-2	-	CASIGGAVSHGYTF
TRBV4-2	TRBJ1-1	TRBD1	CASSPGVGDSTEAFF
TRBV25-1	TRBJ2-1	TRBD1	CASSEWEGTGRNEQFF
TRBV11-2	TRBJ1-1	-	CASSRSQGYTEAFF
TRBV9	TRBJ2-3	TRBD2	CASSGGAGGTDTQYF